These T cell receptor beta chains were read from a single sample in a study of blood T cell repertoires in COVID-19. Assay: immunoSEQ multiplex PCR; the TCRdb copy retains only in-frame clones and omits some. The sample has under 90,000 clones; nearly 90% are singletons. Source material: peripheral blood. Source of these receptors: a woman aged 45-60 years with COVID-19, enrolled during active disease. Both conserved end residues are trimmed from each CDR3. Size is omitted from some rows. Given values are once, few, many or a class for expanded clones.

clone_size v_call cdr3_aa
NA TRBV19 ASSLPSGSGSETQY
once TRBV6-5 ASSRDRVVREQY
NA TRBV7-9 ASSFNRRGMSYT
NA TRBV4-2 ASSRDRNQPQH
NA TRBV6-5 ASVAANEQF
NA TRBV28 ASSEHGSLYGYT
NA TRBV5-1 ASSYQLAGTGGTQY
NA TRBV18 ASSLETMGLAGGHEQF
NA TRBV4-2 ASSQDSGGGDSPLH
NA TRBV2 ASNLQETQY
NA TRBV28 ASSFAAQALGTDTQY
once TRBV24-1 ATSDPSASGRETQY
NA TRBV5-4 ASSAGQAGELF
NA TRBV2 ARTRFNEQF
NA TRBV4-1 ASSQDLTGGYSYEQY
NA TRBV30 AWSLREVAKNIQY
NA TRBV6-5 ASSSGSWGETQY
NA TRBV3-1/TRBV3-2 ASSEGNEQY
few TRBV28 ASSFELAGPAEYYEQY
NA TRBV7-3 ASSLSQANTEAF
NA TRBV28 ASLRTGGLDEQF
NA TRBV5-1 ASGPGTSGDEQF
NA TRBV6-6 ASSYTRVYNEQF
NA TRBV27 ASSFSTRLAGNYEQY
NA TRBV11-3 ASSLMGAHTDTQY
NA TRBV7-9 ASSLALRGGRNYGYT
NA TRBV6-2/TRBV6-3 ASSTGRGGMNTEAF
NA TRBV3-1/TRBV3-2 ASTLGGLGNTEAF
NA TRBV9 ASSVSRTETQY
NA TRBV28 ASSSGTGAHQPQH
once TRBV19 ASVRESRNTEAF
NA TRBV10-2 ASSEISETQY
NA TRBV9 ASSESGGTGNTIY
NA TRBV4-1 ASTPRAPGGLNIQY
once TRBV30 AWRGRARETQY
NA TRBV18 ASSPQTGINSPLH
few TRBV18 ASSQSGQASTEAF
NA TRBV11-3 ASSSRTSAVTDTQY
NA TRBV15 ATSRDRGTDTQY
NA TRBV4-2 ASSQDLLTREDRETQY
NA TRBV4-2 ASSQGTSPRQETQY
NA TRBV9 ASSVGIAGLGSYEQY
NA TRBV4-1 ASSQALTGLAGTTDTQY
NA TRBV15 ATSRDMTSGDTYNEQF
NA TRBV28 ASSAPRGGVGTDTQY
NA TRBV4-3 ASSQLAGAGELF
NA TRBV4-2 ASSQDGQGFVQY
NA TRBV5-1 ASRNLGTSYTGANVLT
NA TRBV2 ASTPDTGTGADTSSYEQY